The next 4 T cell receptor beta chains were all read from a single sample in a study of blood T cell repertoires in COVID-19. Data came from immunoSEQ multiplex PCR; TCRdb stores just in-frame clones and leaves some out. This sample yields more than 150,000 clones, of which around 84% are seen a single time; roughly 7.3% belongs to the top ten. Sequencing was carried out using PBMCs or T cells enriched from blood (not recorded which). These receptors were obtained from a woman in her fifties or sixties who had recovered from COVID-19.

This chain uses TRBV7-2 with TRBJ2-1; TRBD2 agrees at 9 bases. Germline V gene lookup returns CDR1 SGHTA and CDR2 FQGNSA. This CDR3 region has 16 residues. The trim removed 1 base at V and 2 bases at J, leaving 3 bases unmatched. Here the CDR3 reads CASSLGAGGPYNEQFF. Written as DNA, the CDR3 is TGTGCCAGCAGCTTAGGAGCGGGGGGCCCCTACAATGAGCAGTTCTTC.

The V call is TRBV11-2, the J call TRBJ2-1; maybe TRBD1 (5 bases). The CDR3 loop spans 13 amino acids. V lost 3 bases and J 6 bases, leaving 9 bases between the germline ends. The germline V gene has CDR1 SGHAT and CDR2 FQNNGV. The CDR3 DNA sequence: TGTGCCAGCAGCTTCCAGGGAAGCAATGAGCAGTTCTTC. Translation gives CASSFQGSNEQFF.

The chain links TRBV12-5 to TRBJ1-3, with 9 bases matching TRBD1. Trimming took 5 bases from V and 0 from J; bases not matched to a gene: 5. CDR1 is LGHNT, CDR2 FRNRAP, per germline. The CDR3 runs to 16 residues. The CDR3 loop reads CASGTGQGSSGNTIYF. The DNA of the CDR3 is TGTGCTAGTGGTACCGGACAGGGGAGCTCTGGAAACACCATATATTTT.

V gene TRBV7-2 combines with J gene TRBJ2-5; 7 bases match TRBD2. CDR1 and CDR2 (germline): SGHTA, FQGNSA. CDR3 size: 13 residues. After removal of 8 bases from V and 3 bases from J, the junction contained 6 bases not matched to a gene. For the CDR3, the DNA is TGTGCCAGCTGCCGGCTAGCGGAAGAGACCCAGTACTTC. This translates into CASCRLAEETQYF.